This T cell receptor beta chain emerged from a study of blood T cell repertoires in COVID-19. Turning to the study itself: The origin of the acute and convalescent COVID-19 samples was the United States, Italy and Spain. Sources were T cells, B-cell-depleted T cells, or PBMCs; the material itself was cDNA or gDNA.

Original analysis: Estimation of nucleated cell counts relied on the amplification of reference gene primers. Repertoires were generated with immunoSEQ multiplex PCR, while TCRdb's copy carries only in-frame clones and drops some. D and trimming were read from the DNA, whereas the V and J calls and clone size are those reported in that table. The table lists about 160,000 clones, 85% to 90% of them singletons. This clone was observed a single time. With 6 bases removed from V and 3 bases from J, the gap between germline ends came to 13 bases. This CDR3 region has 14 residues. CDR1 LNHDA and CDR2 SQIVND come from the germline V gene (reference sequence).

This chain connects TRBV19 to TRBJ2-3; tentatively, D is TRBD2 (6 bases). Sequenced material: peripheral blood. The clonotype was recovered from a man aged 55 to 70 with COVID-19, enrolled during active disease. The CDR3 coding sequence is TGTGCCAGTAGGGGGGGACGGGGGACAGATACGCAGTATTTT. Its translation: CASRGGRGTDTQYF.